The 18 T cell receptor beta chains below come from one sample, sequenced in a study of blood T cell repertoires in COVID-19. Data came from immunoSEQ multiplex PCR; TCRdb stores just in-frame clones and leaves some out. The sample records 140,000 to 150,000 clones, roughly 89% being singletons. The source material was peripheral blood. The source is a woman aged 45-65 years with active or convalescent COVID-19.

V usage is TRBV6-1 and J usage is TRBJ1-2; TRBD1 aligns across 12 bases. The J segment lost 4 bases and the V segment lost 3 bases, leaving 12 bases of the junction unmatched. Germline CDR1 reads MNHNS; CDR2 reads SASEGT. This CDR3 contains 18 residues. The DNA for the CDR3 is TGTGCCAGCAGTGACAATTCAGGGACAGGGGGCGATGGCTATGGCTACACCTTC. Its translation: CASSDNSGTGGDGYGYTF.

The chain joins TRBV7-2 to TRBJ2-2; D gene ambiguous. Per the germline V gene, CDR1 is SGHTA and CDR2 is FQGNSA. V was pared by 2 bases and J by 7 bases, with 5 bases between. The CDR3 has 12 residues. CDR3 protein: CASSLLYGELFF. The CDR3 region has the DNA TGTGCCAGCAGCTTACTTTACGGGGAGCTGTTTTTT.

The genes are TRBV7-9 and TRBJ1-4; D not certain. The V and J ends lost 6 bases and 8 bases respectively, with 16 bases between them. The V gene's germline CDR1 is SEHNR and CDR2 FQNEAQ (reference sequence). The length of the CDR3 is 14 residues. CDR3: CASSMVEGDEKLFF. Written as DNA, the CDR3 is TGTGCCAGCAGTATGGTGGAGGGAGACGAAAAACTGTTTTTT.

This chain joins TRBV7-2 and TRBJ1-5; possible D gene TRBD1, 6 bases. This CDR3 is 16 amino acids long. Germline CDR1 SGHTA, CDR2 FQGNSA. The ends were cut back, 1 base at V and 5 bases at J, with 15 bases in the middle. Here the CDR3 reads CASSLVRGSGYQPQHF. In DNA, the CDR3 is TGTGCCAGCAGCTTAGTGAGGGGGTCTGGATATCAGCCCCAGCATTTT.

The CDR3 nucleotides read TGTGCCATCAGTGAGGCTCTGAGCGGAACCTACAATGAGCAGTTCTTC. It is translated as CAISEALSGTYNEQFF. The chain links TRBV10-3 to TRBJ2-1, with D maybe TRBD2 (5 bases). Per germline, CDR1 ENHRY and CDR2 SYGVKD. This CDR3 is 16 amino acids long. Trimming stripped 2 bases from V and 2 bases from J, with 13 bases between.

The J gene is TRBJ2-1, the V gene TRBV4-3; 15 nucleotides match TRBD2. The J segment lost 2 bases and the V segment lost 0 bases, leaving 2 bases of the junction unmatched. The length of the CDR3 is 18 residues. Germline CDR1 reads LGHNA; CDR2 reads YSLEER. CDR3 coding DNA: TGCGCCAGCAGCCAAGAGGGGACTAGCGGGGGGCCCTACAATGAGCAGTTCTTC. This gives the protein CASSQEGTSGGPYNEQFF.

This clone was observed a few times. The V and J genes are TRBV4-1 and TRBJ2-3; TRBD2 matches at 8 bases. The germline V gene encodes CDR1 MGHRA and CDR2 YSYEKL. The J segment lost 6 bases and the V segment lost 3 bases, leaving 2 bases of the junction unmatched. The CDR3 consists of 13 residues. The CDR3 loop is CASSQRGDDTQYF. The CDR3 bases are TGCGCCAGCAGCCAGCGGGGGGACGATACGCAGTATTTT.

This clone appeared a single time. The chain joins TRBV12-3 or TRBV12-4 to TRBJ1-2, with D possibly matching TRBD1 (6 bases). This CDR3 has 13 residues. V was trimmed by 5 bases and J by 5 bases, leaving 12 bases between them. CDR3 bases: TGTGCCAGCAGTCCGGACAGTACTTATGGCTACACCTTC. Protein: CASSPDSTYGYTF.

The genes are TRBV28 and TRBJ2-5; 14 bases are shared with TRBD2. Germline CDR1 reads MDHEN; CDR2 reads SYDVKM. CDR3 size: 16 residues. V dropped 5 bases and J dropped 5; count of bases not matched to a gene: 7. This chain's CDR3 is CASSPTSGRAEETQYF. The CDR3 coding sequence is TGTGCCAGCAGTCCGACTAGCGGGAGGGCCGAGGAGACCCAGTACTTC.

This chain connects TRBV12-3 or TRBV12-4 to TRBJ2-2, with D perhaps TRBD2 (5 bases). V lost 9 bases, J lost 6 bases, and 14 bases lay in between. This CDR3 contains 13 residues. The CDR3 nucleotides read TGTGCCAGTCATTTAACGGGGTCCGGGGAGCTGTTTTTT. This encodes CASHLTGSGELFF.

This clone was seen a single time. The V gene is TRBV28, the J gene TRBJ1-2; 7 bases fit TRBD1. Trimming took 3 bases from V and 2 from J; bases not matched to a gene: 12. CDR3 length: 17 residues. Germline V lookup: CDR1 MDHEN, CDR2 SYDVKM. The CDR3 loop is CASSFPTQGKKNYGYTF. In DNA form, the CDR3 reads TGTGCCAGCAGTTTCCCCACACAGGGGAAAAAAAACTATGGCTACACCTTC.

The chain links TRBV6-6 to TRBJ1-1; TRBD1 matches 11 bases. Per the germline V gene, CDR1 is MNHNY and CDR2 is SVGAGI (reference sequence). The length of the CDR3 is 13 residues. J was trimmed by 4 bases and V by 8 bases; bases with no gene match: 3. CDR3 sequence reads: CASPGTGGTEAFF. DNA of the CDR3: TGTGCCAGCCCCGGGACAGGGGGCACTGAAGCTTTCTTT.

V gene TRBV29-1 combines with J gene TRBJ2-2; D might be TRBD1 (5 bases). CDR1 is SQVTM and CDR2 is ANQGSEA in the germline V gene. The CDR3 runs 13 residues. Deletions cut 6 bases from V and 2 bases from J, with 10 bases between. The chain's CDR3 is CSVGQINTGELFF. The DNA of the CDR3 is TGCAGCGTCGGACAAATTAACACCGGGGAGCTGTTTTTT.

The rearrangement joins TRBV5-8 to TRBJ1-3; D possibly corresponds to TRBD1 (5 bases). The CDR3 spans 17 residues. Trimming removed 2 bases at V and 1 base at J, with 16 bases between. Germline-derived CDR1 and CDR2 are SGHTS and YDEGEE. The CDR3 DNA follows: TGTGCCAGCAGCTTAAACAGCCGGACACTTTCTGGAAACACCATATATTTT. Protein sequence: CASSLNSRTLSGNTIYF.

This clone showed up just once. The chain joins TRBV10-2 to TRBJ2-2; 9 nucleotides agree with TRBD2. This CDR3 region has 15 residues. Trimming took 8 bases from V and 6 from J; bases not matched to a gene: 10. CDR1 and CDR2 from the germline V gene are WSHSY and SAAADI. The CDR3 region is CASRGASGGSGELFF. For the CDR3, the DNA is TGCGCCAGCCGGGGGGCGAGCGGGGGGTCCGGGGAGCTGTTTTTT.

The rearrangement joins TRBV7-2 to TRBJ2-3, with 9 bases lining up with TRBD2. The V and J ends lost 1 base and 6 bases, in that order; junction bases with no gene match: 8. Looked up from germline, CDR1 is SGHTA and CDR2 is FQGNSA. The CDR3 is 16 amino acids. The CDR3 region is CASSLDVSGSWDTQYF. The CDR3 region has the DNA TGTGCCAGCAGCTTAGATGTTAGCGGGAGTTGGGATACGCAGTATTTT.

The chain recombines TRBV6-2 or TRBV6-3 with TRBJ1-6, with 8 nucleotides matching TRBD1. This CDR3 comprises 16 residues. The germline gives CDR1 MNHEY, CDR2 SVGEGT. Trimming removed 5 bases from V and 3 bases from J; junction bases left unmatched: 6. This CDR3 reads CASSRDRTFYNSPLHF. Written as DNA, the CDR3 is TGTGCCAGCAGTAGGGACAGGACCTTCTATAATTCACCCCTCCACTTT.

The chain joins TRBV3-1 (or the pseudogene TRBV3-2) to TRBJ1-4, with a tentative D call TRBD1 (6 bases). The CDR3 covers 15 residues. Looked up from germline, CDR1 is LGHDT and CDR2 is YNNKEL (reference sequence). Trimming left V 0 bases short and J 5 bases short, with 10 bases between. This CDR3 reads CASSQETGKNEKLFF. For the CDR3, the DNA is TGTGCCAGCAGCCAAGAGACAGGAAAGAATGAAAAACTGTTTTTT.